This is a list of T cell receptor beta chains from one sample in a study of blood T cells in healthy people across ages. From the 5' RACE reads, TCRdb called clonotypes with MiXCR, one entry per CDR3 protein. The sample contains more than 700,000 distinct CDR3 sequences, about 53% of which appear only once. Sequencing was carried out using blood. These receptors all come from a man aged 80 or over in good health. Both conserved end residues are part of each CDR3. The D gene is left open where the match is weak. Expanded clones get a size class; other rows say once, few or many, or leave the size out.

cdr3_nt	cdr3_aa	d_call	v_call	j_call	clone_size
TGTGCCAGCAGTGTAAAGCGGACCAATGAGCAGTTCTTC	CASSVKRTNEQFF	.	TRBV2	TRBJ2-1	.
TGTGCCAGCAGTAACGGACAGACCTTTTATGGCTACACCTTC	CASSNGQTFYGYTF	.	TRBV6-1	TRBJ1-2	.
TGTGCCAGCAGTCTCCGTGGCCCGACCGTTGGATACGCGTATTTT	CASSLRGPTVGYAYF	.	TRBV12-3/TRBV12-4	TRBJ2-3	.
TGTGCCAGCAGTTACATACTAGCGAGGAGGGACGAGCAGTACTTC	CASSYILARRDEQYF	TRBD2	TRBV12-3/TRBV12-4	TRBJ2-7	once
TGTGCCAGCAGTCACCCGACAGGGTGGCTTCGATCCTACGAGCAGTACTTC	CASSHPTGWLRSYEQYF	TRBD1	TRBV6-6	TRBJ2-7	.
TGTGCCAGCAGGTCGCGGGGGGTTGGCTACACCTTC	CASRSRGVGYTF	.	TRBV27	TRBJ1-2	.
TGTGCCAGCAGCTCCGGGACAGCATCCTACAATGAGCAGTTCTTC	CASSSGTASYNEQFF	TRBD1	TRBV3-1	TRBJ2-1	.
TGTGCCAGCAGCCCCTCTAGCGGGAGGAGGTCCTACAATGAGCAGTTCTTC	CASSPSSGRRSYNEQFF	TRBD2	TRBV7-3	TRBJ2-1	.
TGTGCCAGCAGCCAAGGGTATGACAGCGGGAGGCCGGGGGAGACCCAGTACTTC	CASSQGYDSGRPGETQYF	TRBD2	TRBV14	TRBJ2-5	.
TGCGCCAGCACTAGCGACTCCTACAATGAGCAGTTCTTC	CASTSDSYNEQFF	.	TRBV10-2	TRBJ2-1	.
TGTGCCAGCAGCCCTATGGATACGGCGGGCCACACCTTC	CASSPMDTAGHTF	.	TRBV12-3/TRBV12-4	TRBJ1-2	once
TGCGCCAGCAGCCAAGAGGGGCCAGGCCGTACCTATGGCTACACCTTC	CASSQEGPGRTYGYTF	.	TRBV4-1	TRBJ1-2	.
TGCAGTGCTACCCTAGCGGGAGCTAGCGAGCAGTTCTTC	CSATLAGASEQFF	TRBD2	TRBV20-1	TRBJ2-1	.
TGTGCCACCAGTGAGCCGACAGGGCACCAAGAGACCCAGTACTTC	CATSEPTGHQETQYF	TRBD1	TRBV24-1	TRBJ2-5	.
TGCAGTGCTAGAGATCGGGGACTAGCGTTTATTACGGCGGAGACCCAGTACTTC	CSARDRGLAFITAETQYF	TRBD2	TRBV20-1	TRBJ2-5	.
TGCGCCAGCAGCTTGGACGGATATTACGAGCAGTACTTC	CASSLDGYYEQYF	.	TRBV5-1	TRBJ2-7	.
TGCGCCAGCAGCCAAGCGCGGGGCTACGAGCAGTACTTC	CASSQARGYEQYF	.	TRBV4-1	TRBJ2-7	many
TGCGCCAGCAGCTTGGACTCTTCTCTCTCGCAGTATTTT	CASSLDSSLSQYF	.	TRBV5-1	TRBJ2-3	.
TGTGCCAGCACCGCAGATACCGGGGGAATCTACAATGAGCAGTTCTTC	CASTADTGGIYNEQFF	.	TRBV7-9	TRBJ2-1	.
TGCAGCGTTGAAGATCCTCAGCGTATTCAAGAGACCCAGTACTTC	CSVEDPQRIQETQYF	.	TRBV29-1	TRBJ2-5	.
TGCAGTGCTAGTCAGACGACTAGCCAAGAGACCCAGTACTTC	CSASQTTSQETQYF	.	TRBV20-1	TRBJ2-5	few
TGTGCCAGCAGCGCGTTCCCGGACAGGGGACCCTACGAGCAGTACTTC	CASSAFPDRGPYEQYF	TRBD1	TRBV9	TRBJ2-7	few
TGTGCCAGCAGACTAGGGTTTGGCACAGATACGCAGTATTTT	CASRLGFGTDTQYF	.	TRBV7-2	TRBJ2-3	.
TGTGCCAGCAGCCCCGCGGGACAGGGAATATACTACGAGCAGTACTTC	CASSPAGQGIYYEQYF	TRBD1	TRBV5-4	TRBJ2-7	.
TGTGCCAGCAGCTTAACCGGGAGGTGCGACAATGAGCAGTTCTTC	CASSLTGRCDNEQFF	TRBD2	TRBV7-2	TRBJ2-1	.
TGTGCCAGCAGCTTAGCCCACGCTCGGGCTAGCGGGATCTACGAGCAGTACTTC	CASSLAHARASGIYEQYF	TRBD2	TRBV7-9	TRBJ2-7	.
TGTGCCACCAGTGGCGAGGGGCAGTTTTCGTTTGACAATGAGCAGTTCTTC	CATSGEGQFSFDNEQFF	.	TRBV24-1	TRBJ2-1	.
TGTGCCAGCAGTATCGGACAGTATTTTTATGGCTACACCTTC	CASSIGQYFYGYTF	.	TRBV6-6	TRBJ1-2	.
TGTGCCAGCAGTCGTCCCGGGACAGGGATCGGTGAGCAGTACTTC	CASSRPGTGIGEQYF	TRBD1	TRBV25-1	TRBJ2-7	.
TGTGCCAGCAGCTTGGGGTTTGAGCAGTTCTTC	CASSLGFEQFF	.	TRBV5-8	TRBJ2-1	.
TGTGCCAGCAGCTTAGAGGACAGGGTCTGGGAGACCCAGTACTTC	CASSLEDRVWETQYF	TRBD1	TRBV11-2	TRBJ2-5	.
TGTGCCACCAGTGAAGCCAGGGTGGCTGGGGCCAACGTCCTGACTTTC	CATSEARVAGANVLTF	.	TRBV24-1	TRBJ2-6	.
TGCGCCAGCAGCCAAGTATCACAGTCCTACGAGCAGTACTTC	CASSQVSQSYEQYF	.	TRBV4-1	TRBJ2-7	few
TGTGCCAGCAGGAACACAGGGGCGTCCTACGAGCAGTACTTC	CASRNTGASYEQYF	TRBD1	TRBV11-2	TRBJ2-7	.
TGTGCCAGCAGCGTGAGCGGGGCCTCCGTCAATGAGCAGTTCTTC	CASSVSGASVNEQFF	TRBD2	TRBV9	TRBJ2-1	.
TGTGCCAGCAGCTTGCTCAGCGGGAACTCCAATGAGCAGTACTTC	CASSLLSGNSNEQYF	TRBD2	TRBV7-2	TRBJ2-7	few
TGTGCCAGCAGCGAGGAACGGATCTCCTACGAGCAGTACTTC	CASSEERISYEQYF	.	TRBV2	TRBJ2-7	.
TGTGCCAGCAGCCTCGGGCGGGAGACCGGGGAGCTGTTTTTT	CASSLGRETGELFF	TRBD2	TRBV7-8	TRBJ2-2	.
TGTGCCAGCAGCCCTCTGGGGGGGGCGCGTACAGATACGCAGTATTTT	CASSPLGGARTDTQYF	.	TRBV12-3/TRBV12-4	TRBJ2-3	.
TGTGCCAGCAGCGATGGACGGACCTATGGCTACACCTTC	CASSDGRTYGYTF	.	TRBV2	TRBJ1-2	.
TGCAGTGCTAGAGATCTGATACGACTAGCGGGAGACGAGCAGTACTTC	CSARDLIRLAGDEQYF	TRBD2	TRBV20-1	TRBJ2-7	.
TGCAGCGCTTCTCGTGGGGGTTACAAGCAGTACTTC	CSASRGGYKQYF	.	TRBV29-1	TRBJ2-5	.
TGCGCCAGCAGCTTGGTACCGACAGGGACCTACAATGAGCAGTACTTC	CASSLVPTGTYNEQYF	TRBD1	TRBV5-1	TRBJ2-7	.